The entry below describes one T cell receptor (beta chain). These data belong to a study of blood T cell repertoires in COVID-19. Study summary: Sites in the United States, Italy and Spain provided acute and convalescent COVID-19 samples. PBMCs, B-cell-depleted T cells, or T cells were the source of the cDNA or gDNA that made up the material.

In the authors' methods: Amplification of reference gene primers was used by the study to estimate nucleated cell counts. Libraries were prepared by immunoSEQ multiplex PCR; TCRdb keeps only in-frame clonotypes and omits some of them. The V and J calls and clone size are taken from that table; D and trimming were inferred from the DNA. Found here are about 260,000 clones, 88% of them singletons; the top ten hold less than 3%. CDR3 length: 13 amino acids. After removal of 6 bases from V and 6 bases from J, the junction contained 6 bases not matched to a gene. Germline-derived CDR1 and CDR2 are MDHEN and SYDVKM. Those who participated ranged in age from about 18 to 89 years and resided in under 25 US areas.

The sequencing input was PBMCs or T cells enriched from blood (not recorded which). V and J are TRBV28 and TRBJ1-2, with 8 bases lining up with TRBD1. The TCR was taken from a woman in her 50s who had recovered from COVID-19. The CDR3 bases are TGTGCCAGCAGGCGGACAGGGACCAATGGCTACACCTTC. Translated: CASRRTGTNGYTF.